This T cell receptor (beta chain) was recovered during a study of OX40 agonist ivuxolimab in advanced cancers. Study information: Mean age 60 years, range roughly 20 to 85; 82.7% male. General study findings and limits: Within 6 weeks, CD4+ and CD8+ blood T cells expanded clonally at 0.1 to 3.0 mg/kg. Determination of antigen specificity was not performed for the expanded peripheral T cells.

Method: immunoSEQ multiplex PCR; TCRdb's copy keeps in-frame clones and lacks some. The table includes tens of thousands of clones, about four fifths detected once. The CDR3 is made up of 15 amino acids. Trimming pared 3 bases from V and 5 bases from J, leaving 13 bases between. Germline V gives CDR1 MNHNS, CDR2 SASEGT. A word on this clone: Its antigen is currently unknown.

This chain uses TRBV6-1 with TRBJ2-2, with D maybe TRBD2 (7 bases). The source is an adult with an advanced solid tumor such as melanoma, head and neck, liver or kidney cancer. This specimen was CD4+ or CD8+ T cells sorted from blood, taken in a trial of the OX40 agonist ivuxolimab. The CDR3, as DNA: TGTGCCAGCAGTGACGGGGGGCCGGGGACCGGGGAGCTGTTTTTT. This translates into CASSDGGPGTGELFF.